The 13 T cell receptor beta chains reported below all come from one sample, sequenced in a study of T-cell memory formation after mild COVID-19. TCRdb re-derived calls from the 5' RACE reads in MiXCR, one entry per CDR3 protein. The sample comprises roughly 280,000 distinct CDR3 sequences, 15% to 20% of which are singletons, and around a fifth rests with the top ten. Sequencing input: PBMCs or a T cell subset sorted from them (not recorded which). These TCRs come from a young man who had mild COVID-19 (a few samples of this study predate the infection). Cell type and time point are not known.

The genes are TRBV4-2 and TRBJ1-2; TRBD1 is a possible D gene (5 bases). The CDR3 contains 11 residues. Trimming left V 2 bases short and J 8 bases short, with 6 bases between. CDR1 is LGHNA, CDR2 YNFKEQ, per germline. In nucleotides, the CDR3 is TGTGCCAGCAGCCAATCAGGGGGCTACACCTTC. Translating it yields CASSQSGGYTF.

V and J are TRBV20-1 and TRBJ2-7; 8 bases fit TRBD1. Germline V gene lookup returns CDR1 DFQATT and CDR2 SNEGSKA (reference sequence). V lost 0 bases and J lost 4; bases outside the gene matches: 11. The CDR3 totals 16 residues. DNA for the CDR3: TGCAGTGCTAGAGACCTAGACAGGGGAATTAGGTACGAGCAGTACTTC. It is translated as CSARDLDRGIRYEQYF.

The chain carries TRBV12-3 or TRBV12-4 and TRBJ2-4; D tentatively fits TRBD1 or TRBD2 (5 bases each). This CDR3 spans 16 amino acids. Trimming removed 4 bases from V and 0 bases from J, with 13 bases in between. In DNA form, the CDR3 reads TGTGCCAGCAGTTATCGGGGCGACCTAGCCAAAAACATTCAGTACTTC. Protein: CASSYRGDLAKNIQYF.

CDR3 nucleotides: TGTGCCAGCAGTCGAGACAGGGTTAGCACAGATACGCAGTATTTT. Protein: CASSRDRVSTDTQYF. The V call is TRBV12-3 or TRBV12-4, the J call TRBJ2-3; 7 nucleotides line up with TRBD1. The V segment lost 5 bases and the J segment 0 bases; nucleotides outside the gene matches: 5. The CDR3 consists of 15 residues.

The V call is TRBV9, the J call TRBJ2-1, with D perhaps matching TRBD1 (6 bases). The CDR3 is 15 residues long. The V and J ends lost 0 bases and 0 bases respectively, with 7 bases between them. CDR1 and CDR2 (germline): SGDLS, YYNGEE. CDR3 in DNA: TGTGCCAGCAGCGTAGAGGGACACTCCTACAATGAGCAGTTCTTC. This gives the protein CASSVEGHSYNEQFF.

This clonotype was found a few times. The chain carries TRBV4-2 and TRBJ2-3; 8 bases map to TRBD1. Germline loops: CDR1 LGHNA, CDR2 YNFKEQ. The ends lost 3 bases at V and 1 base at J; junction bases unmatched: 12. The CDR3 consists of 18 residues. The CDR3 DNA sequence: TGTGCCAGCAGCCACCACCCCGGACAGGGAACGGGCACAGATACGCAGTATTTT. Its protein product is CASSHHPGQGTGTDTQYF.

The chain recombines TRBV5-1 with TRBJ1-1; a possible D gene is TRBD1 (5 bases). The CDR3 covers 15 residues. The V end was cut by 4 bases, the J end by 6 bases, with 19 bases between. The germline gives CDR1 SGHRS, CDR2 YFSETQ. CDR3 sequence reads: CASSPPGGSGAEAFF. Written as DNA, the CDR3 is TGCGCCAGCAGCCCCCCTGGGGGAAGTGGAGCTGAAGCTTTCTTT.

In this sample, this clonotype turned up a few times. This chain links TRBV27 with TRBJ2-5, with TRBD2 matching 7 bases. CDR1 is MNHEY, CDR2 SMNVEV, per germline (reference sequence). There are 15 residues in the CDR3. Unmatched junction bases numbered 15, after V lost 10 bases and J lost 4 bases. CDR3 in DNA: TGTGCCACCGCCGACCGGGGAGGGGCCCGAGAGACCCAGTACTTC. Its translation: CATADRGGARETQYF.

The chain employs TRBV7-2 and TRBJ2-7; weak D call: TRBD2 (6 bases). Trimming took 0 bases from V and 6 from J, leaving 9 bases between them. The CDR3 covers 13 residues. Germline V lookup: CDR1 SGHTA, CDR2 FQGNSA. CDR3 coding DNA: TGTGCCAGCAGCTTAGCCGCGGGATCCGAGCAGTACGTC. This sequence encodes CASSLAAGSEQYV.

There are many counts of this clonotype. This chain uses TRBV7-8 with TRBJ2-1; 9 positions agree with TRBD1. CDR1 is SGHVS, CDR2 FQNEAQ, per germline. The ends lost 5 bases at V and 9 bases at J; junction bases unmatched: 11. The length of the CDR3 is 15 residues. In DNA, the CDR3 is TGTGCCAGCAGCCCGGGGACAGGGAGGACCGGTGAGCAGTTCTTC. Translation: CASSPGTGRTGEQFF.

V and J are TRBV7-6 and TRBJ2-7; D might be TRBD1 (6 bases). V lost 5 bases to trimming and J lost 2 bases, with 10 bases between them. This CDR3 contains 13 residues. CDR1 SGHVS and CDR2 FNYEAQ come from the germline V gene. This CDR3 is CASSKQGAYEQYF. In DNA, the CDR3 is TGTGCCAGCAGCAAACAGGGAGCCTACGAGCAGTACTTC.

This chain links TRBV6-6 with TRBJ2-1, with a possible D match to TRBD2 (5 bases). The CDR3 sequence is 16 residues long. The germline V gene encodes CDR1 MNHNY and CDR2 SVGAGI (reference sequence). Trimming took 5 bases from V and 8 from J, leaving 22 bases between them. CDR3 nucleotide sequence: TGTGCCAGCAGTCCTCCTGGGAGAGCCTTGGGCGATGAGCAGTTCTTC. Protein: CASSPPGRALGDEQFF.

This chain connects TRBV29-1 to TRBJ2-4; D call uncertain. CDR1 is SQVTM and CDR2 is ANQGSEA in the germline V gene. V was pared by 6 bases and J by 0 bases, with 12 bases between. This CDR3 spans 14 amino acids. The CDR3 bases are TGCAGCGTAGTACCCGGTCTAGCCAAAAACATTCAGTACTTC. Its protein is CSVVPGLAKNIQYF.